Below, 13 T cell receptor beta chains from the same sample are listed, as sequenced in a study of T cells in Graves' hyperthyroidism and ophthalmopathy. It was RNA transcripts that yielded the amplified TCR beta CDR3 regions. Primed by the HTBI set, a first-round RT-PCR was run on the TCR CDR3. MiXCR, applied by TCRdb to the multiplex PCR reads, yields one record per CDR3 protein. The sample has about 620,000 distinct CDR3 sequences, about 17% seen once; the top ten hold 3% to 4%. The sample taken for sequencing was blood. The receptors shown here come from a woman in her thirties with Graves' hyperthyroidism.

The chain uses TRBV19 and TRBJ2-7; tentatively, D is TRBD2 (5 bases). The germline V gene encodes CDR1 LNHDA and CDR2 SQIVND (reference sequence). Trimming took off 3 bases at V and 0 bases at J, with 9 bases between the two ends. This CDR3 spans 14 amino acids. CDR3 sequence: CASSMVGSSYEQYF. CDR3 nucleotide sequence: TGTGCCAGTAGTATGGTGGGGAGCTCCTACGAGCAGTACTTC.

Ten or more counts support this clonotype. The chain employs TRBV5-1 and TRBJ2-7; possibly TRBD1 or TRBD2 for D (5 bases each). CDR1 and CDR2 from the germline V gene are SGHRS and YFSETQ. The CDR3 is 14 residues long. The V gene lost 4 bases and the J gene lost 0 bases, with 11 bases spanning the gap. The CDR3, as DNA: TGCGCCAGCAGCCCAGGGACCATCTCCTACGAGCAGTACTTC. This encodes CASSPGTISYEQYF.

This clonotype was counted ten times or more. The rearrangement joins TRBV20-1 to TRBJ2-7; 10 nucleotides agree with TRBD2. V trimming: 0 bases; J trimming: 3 bases; junction bases outside the gene matches: 2. The CDR3 loop spans 14 amino acids. Germline lookup yields CDR1 DFQATT and CDR2 SNEGSKA (reference sequence). CDR3 sequence reads: CSARDTSGIYEQYF. The CDR3 DNA reads TGCAGTGCTAGAGACACTAGCGGGATCTACGAGCAGTACTTC.

This clonotype was counted at least ten times. V gene TRBV20-1 combines with J gene TRBJ2-1; TRBD1 is a possible D gene (6 bases). Germline-derived CDR1 and CDR2 are DFQATT and SNEGSKA (reference sequence). The CDR3 is 15 amino acids. Trimming took 2 bases from V and 7 from J, leaving 18 bases between them. Written as DNA, the CDR3 is TGCAGTGCTAGACTCCCCACAGGGAGCGTTAATGAGCAGTTCTTC. This sequence encodes CSARLPTGSVNEQFF.

This clonotype was seen repeatedly, ten times or more. The chain has TRBV2 and TRBJ2-1; 13 positions agree with TRBD2. After removal of 6 bases from V and 7 bases from J, the junction contained 3 bases not matched to a gene. The CDR3 loop spans 14 amino acids. Germline V gives CDR1 SNHLY, CDR2 FYNNEI. The DNA of the CDR3 is TGTGCCAGCAGACTAGCGGGAGGGGGGAATGAGCAGTTCTTC. This codes for CASRLAGGGNEQFF.

This clonotype was recorded at least ten times. The chain uses TRBV3-1 and TRBJ2-3, with D tentatively TRBD2 (5 bases). CDR1 is LGHDT, CDR2 YNNKEL, per germline (reference sequence). There are 13 residues in the CDR3. Trimming removed 1 base at V and 10 bases at J, with 12 bases between. The CDR3 DNA follows: TGTGCCAGCAGCCAAGTTCTGCTAGCAGCGCAGTATTTT. This encodes CASSQVLLAAQYF.

The table lists this clonotype with many counts. This rearrangement joins TRBV28 to TRBJ2-5; D remains unclear. In germline, CDR1 is MDHEN, CDR2 SYDVKM. V was trimmed by 7 bases and J by 5 bases, leaving 14 bases between them. The CDR3 totals 13 residues. The CDR3 DNA is TGTGCCAGCAAGCCAGCCCTGGGGGAGACCCAGTACTTC. Amino acids: CASKPALGETQYF.

Only a few counts were recorded for this clonotype. The chain carries TRBV20-1 and TRBJ1-5, with D perhaps matching TRBD1 (5 bases). CDR1 and CDR2 (germline): DFQATT, SNEGSKA (reference sequence). This CDR3 is built from 15 residues. The germline V and J ends were trimmed by 0 bases and 3 bases, with 12 bases remaining between them. In nucleotides, the CDR3 is TGCAGTGCTAGAGATGGGGGAGGAAACAATCAGCCCCAGCATTTT. Translation gives CSARDGGGNNQPQHF.

Only a few counts were recorded for this clonotype. The genes are TRBV20-1 and TRBJ1-2; D is unclear. CDR1 DFQATT and CDR2 SNEGSKA come from the germline V gene (reference sequence). V was trimmed by 0 bases and J by 1 base, leaving 9 bases between them. The CDR3 is 14 amino acids. Here the CDR3 reads CSAREREVNYGYTF. In DNA, the CDR3 is TGCAGTGCTAGAGAACGGGAGGTTAACTATGGCTACACCTTC.

As regards this clonotype: With a much larger clone just one base away, this may be a read error. The V gene is TRBV5-1, the J gene TRBJ2-3; D uncertain. Germline V lookup: CDR1 SGHRS, CDR2 YFSETQ. This CDR3 comprises 11 residues. Trimming shortened V by 6 bases and J by 7 bases, and 9 bases separated the two germline ends. CDR3 sequence reads: CASKDPNTQYF. Here the CDR3 DNA reads TGCGCCAGCAAAGATCCAAATACGCAGTATTTT.

This clonotype has more than one count but fewer than ten. The genes are TRBV5-1 and TRBJ1-1; D is unresolved. Germline CDR1 is SGHRS and CDR2 is YFSETQ. This CDR3 region has 14 residues. V dropped 0 bases and J dropped 4 bases, with 10 bases sitting between them. The CDR3 protein is CASSLGTVGTEAFF. CDR3 DNA: TGCGCCAGCAGCTTGGGCACAGTAGGCACTGAAGCTTTCTTT.

Ten or more counts support this clonotype. This rearrangement joins TRBV11-1 to TRBJ2-3; maybe TRBD1 (5 bases). The ends were cut back, 0 bases at V and 0 bases at J, with 10 bases in the middle. Germline CDR1 is SGHAT and CDR2 is FQDESV (reference sequence). The CDR3 has 16 residues. CDR3 sequence (DNA): TGTGCCAGCAGCTTAGCGGACACATATAGCACAGATACGCAGTATTTT. It encodes CASSLADTYSTDTQYF.

This clonotype was recorded at least ten times. The V gene is TRBV2, the J gene TRBJ2-5, with D possibly being TRBD2 (5 bases). In germline, CDR1 is SNHLY, CDR2 FYNNEI. The CDR3 has 14 amino acids. Trimming took off 7 bases at V and 5 bases at J, with 17 bases between the two ends. As DNA, the CDR3 is TGTGCCAGCAAGCTAGCTTTGAATGCCGAGACCCAGTACTTC. Protein: CASKLALNAETQYF.